Included here is one TCR beta chain sequence, with context. Its target is unknown. This specimen belongs to a study of cytomegalovirus exposure and HLA in healthy donors. Study-wide results and limits: Three chains tied to CMV proved CMV antigen-specific in vitro. DRB1 had the most TCR associations and HLA-C the fewest, a later analysis found, with rates varying by HLA locus. Earlier results showed most TCR beta V segments being productive about 87% or about 30% of the time.

V lost 4 bases, J lost 0 bases, and 7 bases lay in between. There are 13 residues in the CDR3. CDR1 and CDR2 from the germline V gene are SGHDT and YYEEEE. The study sampled nominally healthy donors, though unrecorded immune exposures were likely. PCR primers comprised 60 Vbeta and 13 Jbeta primers. TCRdb's copy holds only in-frame clones and misses some; the assay was immunoSEQ multiplex PCR. The sample contains around 160,000 clones, over 70% of which appear only once. The source of this sequence is a woman aged 40 to 50 in good health and CMV-seropositive. This chain uses TRBV5-6 with TRBJ1-1; D uncertain. Input material: PBMCs. CDR3 nucleotides: TGTGCCAGCAGCGGACTGCTGAACACTGAAGCTTTCTTT. It translates to CASSGLLNTEAFF.